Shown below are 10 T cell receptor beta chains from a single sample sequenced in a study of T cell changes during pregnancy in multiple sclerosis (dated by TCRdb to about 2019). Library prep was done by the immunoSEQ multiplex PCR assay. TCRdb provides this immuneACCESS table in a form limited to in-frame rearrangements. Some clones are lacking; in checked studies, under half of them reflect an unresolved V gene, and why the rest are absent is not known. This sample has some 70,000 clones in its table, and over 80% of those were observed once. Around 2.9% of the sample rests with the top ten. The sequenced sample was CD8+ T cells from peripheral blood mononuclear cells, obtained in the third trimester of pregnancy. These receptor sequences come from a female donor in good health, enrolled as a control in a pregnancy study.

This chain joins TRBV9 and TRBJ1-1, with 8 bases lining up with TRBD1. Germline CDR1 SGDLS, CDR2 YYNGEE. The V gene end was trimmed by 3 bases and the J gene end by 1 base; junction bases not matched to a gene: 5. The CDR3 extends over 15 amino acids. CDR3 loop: CASSGVGTGNTEAFF. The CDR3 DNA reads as TGTGCCAGCAGCGGAGTCGGGACAGGGAACACTGAAGCTTTCTTT.

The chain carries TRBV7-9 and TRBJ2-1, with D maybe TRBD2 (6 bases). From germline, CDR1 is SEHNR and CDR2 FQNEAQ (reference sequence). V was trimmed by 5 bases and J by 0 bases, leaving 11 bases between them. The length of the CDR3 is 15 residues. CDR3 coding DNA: TGTGCCAGCAGCCCCCCCGGGAGCTCCTACAATGAGCAGTTCTTC. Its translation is CASSPPGSSYNEQFF.

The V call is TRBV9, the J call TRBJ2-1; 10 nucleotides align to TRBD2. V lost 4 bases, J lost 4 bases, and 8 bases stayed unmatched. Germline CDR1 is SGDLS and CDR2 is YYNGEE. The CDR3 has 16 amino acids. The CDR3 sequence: CASSKRTSGFYNEQFF. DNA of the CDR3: TGTGCCAGCAGCAAAAGGACTAGCGGTTTTTACAATGAGCAGTTCTTC.

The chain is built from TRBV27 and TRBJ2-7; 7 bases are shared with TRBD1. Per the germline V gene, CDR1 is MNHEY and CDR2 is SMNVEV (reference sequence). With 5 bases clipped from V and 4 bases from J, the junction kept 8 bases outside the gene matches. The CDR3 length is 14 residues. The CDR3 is CASSLRDSLYEQYF. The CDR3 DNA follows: TGTGCCAGCAGTCTCCGGGACAGTCTGTACGAGCAGTACTTC.

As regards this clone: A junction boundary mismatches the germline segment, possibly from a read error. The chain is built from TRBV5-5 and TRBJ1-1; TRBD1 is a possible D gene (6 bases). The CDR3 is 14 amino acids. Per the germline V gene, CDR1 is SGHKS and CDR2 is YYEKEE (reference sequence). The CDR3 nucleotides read TGTGCCAGCAGTTTGGGACATCTGAACACTGAAGCTTTCTTT. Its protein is CASSLGHLNTEAFF.

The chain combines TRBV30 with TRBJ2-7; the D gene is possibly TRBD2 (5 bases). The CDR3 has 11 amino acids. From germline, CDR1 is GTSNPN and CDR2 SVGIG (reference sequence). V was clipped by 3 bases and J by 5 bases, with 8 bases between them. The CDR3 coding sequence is TGTGCCTGGAGCTGGGGAGACGAGCAGTACTTC. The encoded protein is CAWSWGDEQYF. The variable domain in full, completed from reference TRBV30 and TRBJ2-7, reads SQTIHQWPATLVQPVGSPLSLECTVEGTSNPNLYWYRQAAGRGLQLLFYSVGIGQISSEVPQNLSASRPQDRQFILSSKKLLLSDSGFYLCAWSWGDEQYFGPGTRLTVT.

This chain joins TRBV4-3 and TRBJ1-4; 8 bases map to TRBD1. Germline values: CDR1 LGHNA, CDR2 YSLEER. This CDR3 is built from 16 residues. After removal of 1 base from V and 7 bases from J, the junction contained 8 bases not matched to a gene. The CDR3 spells CASSQVYQGASEKLFF. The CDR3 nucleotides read TGCGCCAGCAGCCAAGTGTATCAGGGGGCTTCTGAAAAACTGTTTTTT.

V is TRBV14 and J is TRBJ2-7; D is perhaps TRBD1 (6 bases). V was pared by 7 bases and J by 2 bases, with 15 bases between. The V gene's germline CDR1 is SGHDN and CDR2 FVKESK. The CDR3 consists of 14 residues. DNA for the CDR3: TGTGCCAGCACCCGTGGGCAGGGGACCTACGAGCAGTACTTC. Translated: CASTRGQGTYEQYF.

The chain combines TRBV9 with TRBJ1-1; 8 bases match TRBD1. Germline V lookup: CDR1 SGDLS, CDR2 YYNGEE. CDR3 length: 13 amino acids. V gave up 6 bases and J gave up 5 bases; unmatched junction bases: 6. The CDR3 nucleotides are TGTGCCAGCAATCAGGGGGCAGGGACTGAAGCTTTCTTT. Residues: CASNQGAGTEAFF.

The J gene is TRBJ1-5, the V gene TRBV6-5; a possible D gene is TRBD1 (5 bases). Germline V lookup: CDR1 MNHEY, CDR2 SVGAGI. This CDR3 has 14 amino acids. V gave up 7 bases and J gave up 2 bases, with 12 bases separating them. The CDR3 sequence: CASNPGGRNQPQHF. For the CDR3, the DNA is TGTGCCAGCAACCCCGGGGGTCGCAATCAGCCCCAGCATTTT.